A selection of T cell receptor beta chains follows, all from one sample in a study of T-cell memory formation after mild COVID-19. TCRdb reprocessed the 5' RACE reads via MiXCR and lists one record per CDR3 protein. In the table there are a few hundred thousand distinct CDR3 sequences, 16% of which are singletons. Sequenced: PBMCs or a T cell subset sorted from them (not recorded which). The receptors derive from a man between 18 and 35 years old who had mild COVID-19 (a few samples of this study predate the infection). Cell type and time point are not known. Each CDR3 is given with its conserved first and last residue. D genes are given only for firm matches.

.	TRBV15	TRBJ1-6	CATSPRSGNSPLHF
.	TRBV5-4	TRBJ2-1	CASTLEASKYNEQFF
.	TRBV10-3	TRBJ1-2	CAISESRANYGYTF
.	TRBV5-1	TRBJ2-1	CASSLDRWDNEQFF
TRBD1	TRBV10-3	TRBJ2-1	CAISELGQYNEQFF
.	TRBV10-3	TRBJ1-1	CAINDPDHTEAFF
TRBD1	TRBV12-3/TRBV12-4	TRBJ1-1	CASSYSRTGTEAFF
TRBD1	TRBV7-2	TRBJ2-2	CASSPNQGVYTGELFF
.	TRBV4-3	TRBJ2-7	CASSQETGGDEQYF
.	TRBV7-2	TRBJ2-2	CASSFRGGSTGELFF
TRBD1	TRBV4-1	TRBJ1-2	CASSPLPGTGNYGYTF
.	TRBV27	TRBJ1-1	CASGVGGVTEAFF
TRBD2	TRBV6-2/TRBV6-3	TRBJ2-1	CASRQRGVDNEQFF
.	TRBV7-8	TRBJ2-5	CASSLGVAIGGTQYF
TRBD1	TRBV5-1	TRBJ1-6	CASSETGVNSPLHF
TRBD1	TRBV28	TRBJ1-2	CASSPSGQGGYGYTF
.	TRBV12-3/TRBV12-4	TRBJ2-4	CASKITGAKNIQYF
TRBD1	TRBV7-2	TRBJ2-4	CASSSLTFAGGRNIQYF
.	TRBV6-1	TRBJ1-5	CASSGGWGQPQHF
TRBD1	TRBV3-1	TRBJ2-1	CASSRRQGWGNEQFF
.	TRBV12-3/TRBV12-4	TRBJ1-5	CASALGGGLNQPQHF
TRBD1	TRBV6-2/TRBV6-3	TRBJ2-1	CASGQGSGFF
.	TRBV30	TRBJ1-6	CAWSSLQNSPLHF
TRBD1	TRBV9	TRBJ2-5	CASSVGDRVQETQYF
.	TRBV3-1	TRBJ2-1	CASSQGLVGNEQFF
.	TRBV15	TRBJ1-1	CATSRGGTLEAFF
.	TRBV7-2	TRBJ1-2	CASSLNGGDGGYTF
.	TRBV12-3/TRBV12-4	TRBJ1-5	CASSSDRSNQPQHF
.	TRBV7-9	TRBJ1-6	CASSHNIQNSPLHF
.	TRBV6-2/TRBV6-3	TRBJ2-7	CASSWDPLSYEQYF
.	TRBV10-3	TRBJ2-5	CAIRLGQQQETQYF
.	TRBV19	TRBJ2-3	CASSRQESSTDTQYF
.	TRBV5-4	TRBJ2-3	CASSLASAISTDTQYF
.	TRBV20-1	TRBJ1-1	CSARQGLGGNTEAFF
.	TRBV28	TRBJ1-1	CASSLSGRGAFF
TRBD1	TRBV12-3/TRBV12-4	TRBJ2-2	CASSLRGRDTGELFF
.	TRBV12-3/TRBV12-4	TRBJ1-2	CASKEFNYGYTF
.	TRBV6-6	TRBJ2-1	CASSYGGSEQLF
.	TRBV7-2	TRBJ2-3	CASSLAGSSPDTQYF
TRBD1	TRBV2	TRBJ1-1	CASSDSGTGGNNEAFF
.	TRBV5-1	TRBJ2-1	CASSPSRGRSPNEQFF
TRBD1	TRBV5-1	TRBJ1-1	CASSLGPGGTGETAFF
.	TRBV7-8	TRBJ1-1	CASSFFGLTEAFF
.	TRBV7-9	TRBJ1-2	CASSPPTELTNYGYTF
TRBD1	TRBV6-5	TRBJ1-1	CASWGQRLGVTEAFF
TRBD1	TRBV5-1	TRBJ2-3	CASSWTGPVPVDTQYF
.	TRBV7-8	TRBJ2-3	CASSPPELLTSTDTQYF
.	TRBV12-3/TRBV12-4	TRBJ2-5	CASSLEETGSRYF
.	TRBV20-1	TRBJ2-1	CSATPGGWGTEQFF
.	TRBV7-6	TRBJ2-1	CASSPRPLLYNEQFF
.	TRBV4-1	TRBJ2-7	CASSQGFRQSYEQYF
TRBD1	TRBV7-2	TRBJ1-1	CASSFYAGTENTEAFF
TRBD1	TRBV19	TRBJ1-3	CASQGQSRNTIYF
.	TRBV6-6	TRBJ2-7	CASMSGRPSYEQYF
.	TRBV3-1	TRBJ2-3	CASSQVSGGSTDTQYF